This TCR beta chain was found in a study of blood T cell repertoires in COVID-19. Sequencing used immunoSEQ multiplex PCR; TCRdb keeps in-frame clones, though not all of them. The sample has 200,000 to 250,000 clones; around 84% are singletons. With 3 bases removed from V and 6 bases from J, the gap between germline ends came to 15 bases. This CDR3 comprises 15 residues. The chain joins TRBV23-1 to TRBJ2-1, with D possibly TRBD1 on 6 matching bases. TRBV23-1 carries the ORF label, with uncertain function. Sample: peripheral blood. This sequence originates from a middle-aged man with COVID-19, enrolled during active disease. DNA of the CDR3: TGCGCCAGCAGTCACCACGCAGGGGCAATCAATGAGCAGTTCTTC. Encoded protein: CASSHHAGAINEQFF.